Shown below are 18 T cell receptor beta chains from a single sample sequenced in a study of Ad26.COV2.S vaccination and SARS-CoV-2 variants. Treatment indicated: approximately 18 received Ad26.COV2.S at low or high dose, single or two shots; about 5 received placebo; per-sample allocation not given. The study sampled participants on day 63 after the first vaccine or placebo injection. The table came from immunoSEQ multiplex PCR; TCRdb's copy has only in-frame clones and leaves some out. The table records 400,000 to 450,000 clones, 92% of them present only once. Material: peripheral blood, obtained in a trial of Ad26.COV2.S vaccine versus placebo. These receptor sequences come from a person aged 18-60 years who received the Ad26.COV2.S COVID-19 vaccine or a placebo.

The chain uses TRBV29-1 and TRBJ1-1; 7 nucleotides agree with TRBD1. The CDR3 runs 12 residues. Germline CDR1 is SQVTM and CDR2 is ANQGSEA. The J segment lost 0 bases and the V segment lost 6 bases, leaving 1 base of the junction unmatched. The CDR3 loop is CSVGQMNTEAFF. In nucleotides, the CDR3 is TGCAGCGTGGGACAGATGAACACTGAAGCTTTCTTT.

This rearrangement joins TRBV7-6 to TRBJ1-5; 10 positions agree with TRBD1. Per the germline V gene, CDR1 is SGHVS and CDR2 is FNYEAQ. Germline trimming cut 1 base from V and 7 bases from J; bases unmatched to any gene: 4. The CDR3 extends over 15 amino acids. The CDR3 region has the DNA TGTGCCAGCAGCTTAGGGACAGGGGGGATCCAGCCCCAGCATTTT. Protein: CASSLGTGGIQPQHF.

This clone was seen a single time. This rearrangement joins TRBV11-3 to TRBJ1-2; no clear D. Per germline, CDR1 SGHNT and CDR2 YENEEA. This CDR3 is 12 amino acids long. The V end lost 9 bases, the J end lost 4 bases, and 12 bases lay between the germline ends. The CDR3 nucleotides read TGTGCCAGGGCCCGGGCTCTCTATGGCTACACCTTC. Protein product: CARARALYGYTF.

As DNA, the CDR3 is TGTGCCAGCAACCGACAGAACACTGAAGCTTTCTTT. This codes for CASNRQNTEAFF. The chain couples TRBV6-6 to TRBJ1-1; D ambiguous. V shed 7 bases and J shed 1 base, with 7 bases lying between them. The CDR3 is 12 residues long. Germline CDR1 MNHNY, CDR2 SVGAGI (reference sequence).

The V call is TRBV5-4, the J call TRBJ2-1, with D uncertain. With 4 bases removed from V and 5 bases from J, the gap between germline ends came to 22 bases. The CDR3 has 17 residues. Germline-derived CDR1 and CDR2 are SGHNT and YYREEE (reference sequence). This CDR3 reads CASSPTSRRVDDNEQFF. DNA for the CDR3: TGTGCCAGCAGCCCCACCTCTAGACGGGTGGATGACAATGAGCAGTTCTTC.

This clone was recorded a few times. The rearrangement links TRBV28 to TRBJ2-1, with D unresolved. Trimming took off 7 bases at V and 3 bases at J, with 4 bases between the two ends. This CDR3 is 11 amino acids long. CDR1 is MDHEN and CDR2 is SYDVKM in the germline V gene. The chain's CDR3 is CASTFYNEQFF. CDR3 DNA sequence: TGTGCCAGCACGTTCTACAATGAGCAGTTCTTC. The complete variable domain, with remaining parts taken from reference TRBV28 and TRBJ2-1, reads DVKVTQSSRYLVKRTGEKVFLECVQDMDHENMFWYRQDPGLGLRLIYFSYDVKMKEKGDIPEGYSVSREKKERFSLILESASTNQTSMYLCASTFYNEQFFGPGTRLTVL.

The V gene is TRBV25-1, the J gene TRBJ1-1, with D maybe TRBD1 (6 bases). The germline V gene has CDR1 MGHDK and CDR2 SYGVNS. The CDR3 has 11 amino acids. V shed 9 bases and J shed 11 bases, with 16 bases lying between them. This CDR3 reads CASAQGWSAFF. CDR3 bases: TGTGCCAGTGCACAGGGTTGGTCGGCTTTCTTT.

The chain links TRBV5-1 to TRBJ1-4; no clear D. The CDR3 is 17 amino acids. V was trimmed by 4 bases and J by 0 bases, leaving 16 bases between them. CDR1 and CDR2 (germline): SGHRS, YFSETQ. The CDR3 loop reads CASSPGRGPATNEKLFF. Here the CDR3 DNA reads TGCGCCAGCAGCCCCGGACGCGGACCTGCAACTAATGAAAAACTGTTTTTT.

The gene calls are TRBV6-2 or TRBV6-3 and TRBJ2-3; D perhaps matches TRBD1 (5 bases). CDR3 size: 12 residues. V gave up 2 bases and J gave up 5 bases, with 5 bases separating them. Germline V CDR1 and CDR2: MNHEY, SVGEGT. CDR3 in amino acids: CASSYQGDTQYF. CDR3 nucleotide sequence: TGTGCCAGCAGTTACCAGGGAGATACGCAGTATTTT.

The chain employs TRBV29-1 and TRBJ2-1; TRBD1 matches at 10 bases. Germline assignment: CDR1 SQVTM and CDR2 ANQGSEA. After removal of 3 bases from V and 9 bases from J, the junction contained 8 bases not matched to a gene. The CDR3 covers 14 residues. The CDR3 nucleotides are TGCAGCGTTGACGGGACAGGGGCGAGCGTTGAGCAGTTCTTC. Residues: CSVDGTGASVEQFF.

The genes are TRBV27 and TRBJ1-1; D ambiguous. Germline lookup yields CDR1 MNHEY and CDR2 SMNVEV (reference sequence). This CDR3 contains 11 residues. V was pared by 7 bases and J by 1 base, with 4 bases between. CDR3 loop: CASKENTEAFF. The CDR3 DNA is TGTGCCAGCAAGGAGAACACTGAAGCTTTCTTT.

The J gene is TRBJ1-5, the V gene TRBV10-3; 11 bases line up with TRBD1. CDR3 size: 14 residues. Unmatched junction bases numbered 3, after V lost 4 bases and J lost 7 bases. Germline CDR1 reads ENHRY; CDR2 reads SYGVKD. CDR3 bases: TGTGCCATCAGTGCGGGGGACAGGGGGCAGCCCCAGCATTTT. This encodes CAISAGDRGQPQHF.

The chain links TRBV7-2 to TRBJ2-5, with 9 positions matching TRBD2. V lost 0 bases to trimming and J lost 5 bases; unmatched junction nucleotides: 10. Germline V gene sequence: CDR1 SGHTA, CDR2 FQGNSA. The CDR3 spans 17 residues. CDR3 loop: CASSLASGGLLGETQYF. CDR3 coding DNA: TGTGCCAGCAGCTTAGCCAGCGGGGGGCTATTGGGGGAGACCCAGTACTTC.

CDR3: CPETGGLYEQYF. CDR3 DNA: TGTCCGGAAACAGGGGGCCTCTACGAGCAGTACTTC. The chain combines TRBV25-1 with TRBJ2-7; TRBD1 matches at 9 bases. The germline V gene encodes CDR1 MGHDK and CDR2 SYGVNS. The length of the CDR3 is 12 residues.

The chain employs TRBV5-6 and TRBJ2-2, with D perhaps TRBD1 (5 bases). Between the trimmed V and J ends, which lost 1 base and 7 bases, there was a span of 14 bases. CDR1 and CDR2 from the germline V gene are SGHDT and YYEEEE. This CDR3 is 15 amino acids long. CDR3 in amino acids: CASSLKAGLGGELFF. The CDR3 DNA is TGTGCCAGCAGCTTGAAAGCAGGGTTGGGCGGGGAGCTGTTTTTT.

For the CDR3, the DNA is TGTGCCAGCAGGGCAGGGGGCTTGGAGACCCAGTACTTC. Encoded protein: CASRAGGLETQYF. The genes are TRBV28 and TRBJ2-5; 8 bases agree with TRBD1. The CDR3 has 13 residues. The trim removed 6 bases at V and 5 bases at J, leaving 5 bases unmatched. Germline V gene data show CDR1 as MDHEN and CDR2 as SYDVKM.

The genes are TRBV29-1 and TRBJ2-7; no definite D call. The CDR3 totals 12 residues. Germline-derived CDR1 and CDR2 are SQVTM and ANQGSEA. V was cut by 5 bases and J by 0 bases, with 8 bases left in between. CDR3 amino acids: CSVFQSSYEQYF. CDR3 sequence (DNA): TGCAGCGTTTTTCAGAGCTCCTACGAGCAGTACTTC.

The chain uses TRBV3-1 (or the pseudogene TRBV3-2) and TRBJ2-7; 12 positions match TRBD1. The junction had 2 bases not matched to a gene; V was cut back by 4 bases and J by 10 bases. The CDR3 is 12 amino acids. In germline, CDR1 is LGHDT, CDR2 YNNKEL (reference sequence). The CDR3 sequence is CASSRDRGRQYF. In DNA, the CDR3 is TGTGCCAGCAGCCGGGACAGGGGGCGACAGTACTTC.